This T cell receptor beta chain was documented in a study of T cells in Graves' hyperthyroidism and ophthalmopathy. This clonotype came up many times. From RNA transcripts, TCR beta CDR3 regions were amplified. HTBI primers were employed in a first-round RT-PCR of the TCR CDR3. TCRdb re-derived calls from the multiplex PCR reads in MiXCR, one entry per CDR3 protein. The sample has 600,000 to 800,000 distinct CDR3 sequences, approximately 40% seen once. The CDR3 is made up of 14 amino acids. The V and J ends lost 5 bases and 6 bases, in that order; junction bases with no gene match: 6. From germline, CDR1 is SGHNT and CDR2 YENEEA. Stable hyperthyroidism: no ophthalmopathy progression over 18 months of follow-up. On the basis of clinical symptoms, serum thyroxine and TRAb, thyroid ultrasound and orbital computed tomography, diagnoses were made.

This rearrangement joins TRBV11-3 to TRBJ2-7; 11 bases fit TRBD1. What was sequenced was blood. This TCR was recovered from a woman aged 40 to 50 with Graves' hyperthyroidism. CDR3 residues: CASSPGQGVGEQYF. As DNA, the CDR3 is TGTGCCAGCAGCCCGGGACAGGGGGTGGGCGAGCAGTACTTC.